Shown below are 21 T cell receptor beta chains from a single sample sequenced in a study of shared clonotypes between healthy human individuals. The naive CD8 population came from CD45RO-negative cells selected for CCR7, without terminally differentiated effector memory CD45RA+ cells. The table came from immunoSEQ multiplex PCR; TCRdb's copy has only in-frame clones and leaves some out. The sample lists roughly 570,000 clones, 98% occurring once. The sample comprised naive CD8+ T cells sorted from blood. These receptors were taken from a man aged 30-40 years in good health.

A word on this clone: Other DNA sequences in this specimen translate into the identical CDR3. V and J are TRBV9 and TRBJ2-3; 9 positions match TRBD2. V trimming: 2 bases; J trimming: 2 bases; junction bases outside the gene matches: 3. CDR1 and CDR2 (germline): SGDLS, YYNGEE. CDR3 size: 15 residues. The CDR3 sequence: CASSVGLANTDTQYF. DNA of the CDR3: TGTGCCAGCAGCGTGGGACTAGCTAACACAGATACGCAGTATTTT.

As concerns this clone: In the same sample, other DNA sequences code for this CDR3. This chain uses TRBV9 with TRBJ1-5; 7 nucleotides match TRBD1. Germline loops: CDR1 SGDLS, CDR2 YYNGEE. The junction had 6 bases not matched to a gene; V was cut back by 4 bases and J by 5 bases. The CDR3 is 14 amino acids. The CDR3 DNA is TGTGCCAGCAGCCAAACAGGGGATCATCAGCCCCAGCATTTT. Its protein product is CASSQTGDHQPQHF.

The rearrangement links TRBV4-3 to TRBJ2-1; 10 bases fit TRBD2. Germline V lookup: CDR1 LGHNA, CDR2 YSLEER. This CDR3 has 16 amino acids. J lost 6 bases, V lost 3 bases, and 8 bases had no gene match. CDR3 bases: TGCGCCAGCAGCCATGCTAGGACTAGCGGCAGCAATGAGCAGTTCTTC. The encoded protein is CASSHARTSGSNEQFF.

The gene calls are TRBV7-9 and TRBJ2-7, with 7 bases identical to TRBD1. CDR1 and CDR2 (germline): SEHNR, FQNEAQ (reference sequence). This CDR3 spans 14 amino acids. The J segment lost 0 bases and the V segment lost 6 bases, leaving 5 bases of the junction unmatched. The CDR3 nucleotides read TGTGCCAGCAGTCGACAGGGACACTCCTACGAGCAGTACTTC. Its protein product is CASSRQGHSYEQYF.

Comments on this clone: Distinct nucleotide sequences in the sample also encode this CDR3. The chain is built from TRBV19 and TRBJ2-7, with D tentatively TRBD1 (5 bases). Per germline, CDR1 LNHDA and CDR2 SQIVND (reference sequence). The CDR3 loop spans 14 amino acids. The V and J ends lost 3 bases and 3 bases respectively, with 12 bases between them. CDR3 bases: TGTGCCAGTAGTATTACTGGGGCCAGCTACGAGCAGTACTTC. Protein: CASSITGASYEQYF.

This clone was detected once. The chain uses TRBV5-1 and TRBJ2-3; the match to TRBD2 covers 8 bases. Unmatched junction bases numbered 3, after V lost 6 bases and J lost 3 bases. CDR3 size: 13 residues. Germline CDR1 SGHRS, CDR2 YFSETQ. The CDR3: CASTLAGTDTQYF. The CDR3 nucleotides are TGCGCCAGCACCTTAGCGGGAACAGATACGCAGTATTTT. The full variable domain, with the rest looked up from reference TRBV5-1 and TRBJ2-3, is KAGVTQTPRYLIKTRGQQVTLSCSPISGHRSVSWYQQTPGQGLQFLFEYFSETQRNKGNFPGRFSGRQFSNSRSEMNVSTLELGDSALYLCASTLAGTDTQYFGPGTRLTVL.

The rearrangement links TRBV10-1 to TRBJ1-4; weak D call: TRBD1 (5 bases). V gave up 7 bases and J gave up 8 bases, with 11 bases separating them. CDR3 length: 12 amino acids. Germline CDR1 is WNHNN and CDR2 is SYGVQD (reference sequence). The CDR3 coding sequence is TGCGCCAGCACCCAGGGCCGAGAAAAACTGTTTTTT. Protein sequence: CASTQGREKLFF.

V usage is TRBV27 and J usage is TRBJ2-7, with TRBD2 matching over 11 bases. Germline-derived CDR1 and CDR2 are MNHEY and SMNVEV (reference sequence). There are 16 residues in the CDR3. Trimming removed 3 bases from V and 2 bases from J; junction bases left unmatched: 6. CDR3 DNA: TGTGCCAGCAGTTTGTTTAGCGGGAGGGCGCCCTACGAGCAGTACTTC. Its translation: CASSLFSGRAPYEQYF.

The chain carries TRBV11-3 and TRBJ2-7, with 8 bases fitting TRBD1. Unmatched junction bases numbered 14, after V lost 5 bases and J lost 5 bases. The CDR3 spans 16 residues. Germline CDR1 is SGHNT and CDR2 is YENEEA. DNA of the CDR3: TGTGCCAGCAGCGCCCGTCTCGGGACAGGTGTCGACGAGCAGTACTTC. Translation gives CASSARLGTGVDEQYF.

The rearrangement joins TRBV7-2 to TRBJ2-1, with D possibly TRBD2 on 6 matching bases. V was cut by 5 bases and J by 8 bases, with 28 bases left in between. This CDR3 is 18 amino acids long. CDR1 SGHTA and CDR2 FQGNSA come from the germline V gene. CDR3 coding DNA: TGTGCCAGCAGCACGCGCTGGCTCGGGGGTTCTGAGGGCGATGAGCAGTTCTTC. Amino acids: CASSTRWLGGSEGDEQFF.

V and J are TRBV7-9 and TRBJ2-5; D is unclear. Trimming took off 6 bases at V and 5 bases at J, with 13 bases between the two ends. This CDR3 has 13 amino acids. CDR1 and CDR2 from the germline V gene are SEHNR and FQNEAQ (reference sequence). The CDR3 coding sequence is TGTGCCAGCAGAACAGCAGTCCGGGAGACCCAGTACTTC. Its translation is CASRTAVRETQYF. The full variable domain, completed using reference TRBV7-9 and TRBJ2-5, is DTGVSQNPRHKITKRGQNVTFRCDPISEHNRLYWYRQTLGQGPEFLTYFQNEAQLEKSRLLSDRFSAERPKGSFSTLEIQRTEQGDSAMYLCASRTAVRETQYFGPGTRLLVL.

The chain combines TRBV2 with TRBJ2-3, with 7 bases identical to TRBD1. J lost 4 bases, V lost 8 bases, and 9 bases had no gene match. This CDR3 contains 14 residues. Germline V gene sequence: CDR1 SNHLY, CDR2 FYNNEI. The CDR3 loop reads CASQTGDIADTQYF. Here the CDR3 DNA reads TGTGCCAGCCAAACAGGGGACATAGCAGATACGCAGTATTTT.

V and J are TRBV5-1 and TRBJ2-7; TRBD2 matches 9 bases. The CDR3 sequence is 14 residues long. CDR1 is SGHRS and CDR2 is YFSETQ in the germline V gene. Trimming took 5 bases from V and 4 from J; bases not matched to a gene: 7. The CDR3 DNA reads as TGCGCCAGCAGGGGCGGGAGGGCCTCTTACGAGCAGTACTTC. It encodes CASRGGRASYEQYF. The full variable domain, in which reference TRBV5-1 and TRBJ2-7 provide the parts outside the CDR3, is KAGVTQTPRYLIKTRGQQVTLSCSPISGHRSVSWYQQTPGQGLQFLFEYFSETQRNKGNFPGRFSGRQFSNSRSEMNVSTLELGDSALYLCASRGGRASYEQYFGPGTRLTVT.

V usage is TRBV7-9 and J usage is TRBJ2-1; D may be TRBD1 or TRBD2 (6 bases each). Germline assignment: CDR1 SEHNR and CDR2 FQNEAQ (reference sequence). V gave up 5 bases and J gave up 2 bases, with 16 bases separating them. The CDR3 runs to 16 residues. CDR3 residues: CASSVGGGPTYNEQFF. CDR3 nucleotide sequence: TGTGCCAGCAGCGTCGGGGGCGGGCCCACCTACAATGAGCAGTTCTTC.

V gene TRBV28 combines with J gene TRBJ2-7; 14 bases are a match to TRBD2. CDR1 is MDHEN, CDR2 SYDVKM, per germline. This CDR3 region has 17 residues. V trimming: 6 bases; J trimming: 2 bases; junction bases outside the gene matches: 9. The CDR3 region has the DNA TGTGCCAGCAGACCGGGACTAGCGGGAGAGGGGCCCTACGAGCAGTACTTC. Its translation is CASRPGLAGEGPYEQYF.

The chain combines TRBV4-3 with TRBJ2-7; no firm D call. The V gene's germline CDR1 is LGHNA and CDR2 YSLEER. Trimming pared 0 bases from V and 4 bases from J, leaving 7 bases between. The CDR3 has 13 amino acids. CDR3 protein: CASSQDSRYEQYF. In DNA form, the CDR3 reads TGCGCCAGCAGCCAAGATTCGCGATACGAGCAGTACTTC.

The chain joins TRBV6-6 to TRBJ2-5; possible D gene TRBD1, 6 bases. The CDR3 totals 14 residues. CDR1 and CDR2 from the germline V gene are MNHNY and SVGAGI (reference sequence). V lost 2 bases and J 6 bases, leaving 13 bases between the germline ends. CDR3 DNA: TGTGCCAGCAGTTACCGCGACAGGCGGAAGACCCAGTACTTC. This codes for CASSYRDRRKTQYF.

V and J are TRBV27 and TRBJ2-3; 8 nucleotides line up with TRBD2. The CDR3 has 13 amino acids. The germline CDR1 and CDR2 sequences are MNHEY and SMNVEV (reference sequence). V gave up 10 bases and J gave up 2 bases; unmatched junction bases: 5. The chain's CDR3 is CATREGPTDTQYF. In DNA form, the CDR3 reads TGTGCCACCCGGGAGGGGCCCACAGATACGCAGTATTTT.

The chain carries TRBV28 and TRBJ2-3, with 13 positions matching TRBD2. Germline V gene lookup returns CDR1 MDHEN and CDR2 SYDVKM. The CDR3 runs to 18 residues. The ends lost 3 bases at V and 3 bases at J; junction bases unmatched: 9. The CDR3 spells CASSFRTSGRAVTDTQYF. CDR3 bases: TGTGCCAGCAGTTTTCGTACTAGCGGGAGGGCCGTGACAGATACGCAGTATTTT.

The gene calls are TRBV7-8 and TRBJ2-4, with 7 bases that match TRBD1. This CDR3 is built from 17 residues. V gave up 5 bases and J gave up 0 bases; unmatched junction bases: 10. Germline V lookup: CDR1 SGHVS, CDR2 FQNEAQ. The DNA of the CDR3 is TGTGCCAGCAGCCCAGGAAGGGACAGTATAGCCAAAAACATTCAGTACTTC. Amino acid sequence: CASSPGRDSIAKNIQYF.

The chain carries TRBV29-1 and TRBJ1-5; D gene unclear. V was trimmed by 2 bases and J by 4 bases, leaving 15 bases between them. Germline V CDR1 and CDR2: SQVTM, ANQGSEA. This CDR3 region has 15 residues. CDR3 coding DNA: TGCAGCGTTGAATTAACCGGAAACCCGAATCAGCCCCAGCATTTT. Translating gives CSVELTGNPNQPQHF.